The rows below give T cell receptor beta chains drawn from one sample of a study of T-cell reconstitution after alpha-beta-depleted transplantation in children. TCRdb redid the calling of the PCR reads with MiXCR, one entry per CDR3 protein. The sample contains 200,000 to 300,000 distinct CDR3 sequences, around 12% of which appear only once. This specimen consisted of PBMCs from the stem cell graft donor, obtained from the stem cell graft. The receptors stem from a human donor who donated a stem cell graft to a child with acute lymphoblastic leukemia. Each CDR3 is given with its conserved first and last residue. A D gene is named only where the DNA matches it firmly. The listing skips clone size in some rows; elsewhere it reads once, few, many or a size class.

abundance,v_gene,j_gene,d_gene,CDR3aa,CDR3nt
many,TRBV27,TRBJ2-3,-,CASTPKTGSTDTQYF,TGTGCCAGCACCCCGAAAACAGGAAGCACAGATACGCAGTATTTT
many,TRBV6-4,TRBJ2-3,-,CASSEGSPRDTQYF,TGTGCCAGCAGTGAAGGGTCCCCTCGCGATACGCAGTATTTT
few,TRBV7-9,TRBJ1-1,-,CASSSLKRKAFF,TGTGCCAGCAGCTCCCTCAAAAGGAAAGCTTTCTTT
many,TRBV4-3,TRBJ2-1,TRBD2,CASSLSGSWYNEQFF,TGCGCCAGCAGCCTTAGCGGGAGTTGGTACAATGAGCAGTTCTTC
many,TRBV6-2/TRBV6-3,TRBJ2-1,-,CAGGDSPYNEQFF,TGTGCCGGCGGGGACAGCCCCTACAATGAGCAGTTCTTC
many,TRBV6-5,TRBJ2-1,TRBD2,CASSQRGAQQFF,TGTGCCAGCAGCCAGCGGGGGGCTCAGCAGTTCTTC
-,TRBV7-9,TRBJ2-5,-,CSSSLERETQYF,TGTTCCAGCAGCCTGGAAAGAGAGACCCAGTACTTC
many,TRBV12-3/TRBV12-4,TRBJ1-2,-,CASNNREYNRANYGYTF,TGTGCCAGCAACAATCGGGAGTATAACAGGGCCAACTATGGCTACACCTTC
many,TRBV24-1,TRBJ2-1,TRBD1,CATSATGGYGTGEHEQFF,TGTGCCACCAGTGCCACTGGGGGATACGGGACAGGGGAGCATGAGCAGTTCTTC
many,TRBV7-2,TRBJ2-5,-,CASSLREWETQYF,TGTGCCAGCAGCTTGAGGGAGTGGGAGACCCAGTACTTC
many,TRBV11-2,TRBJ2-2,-,CASSFSPSSGELFF,TGTGCCAGCAGCTTCTCCCCTTCGTCCGGGGAGCTGTTTTTT
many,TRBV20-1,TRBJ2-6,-,CSASQGSGANVLTF,TGCAGTGCTAGCCAGGGGTCTGGGGCCAACGTCCTGACTTTC
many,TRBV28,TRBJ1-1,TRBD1,CASSSGQGGTLNTEAFF,TGTGCCAGCAGCTCTGGACAGGGGGGGACCTTGAACACTGAAGCTTTCTTT
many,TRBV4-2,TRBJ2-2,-,CASSQDPLGGGTTGELFF,TGTGCCAGCAGCCAAGATCCCTTGGGAGGGGGTACCACCGGGGAGCTGTTTTTT
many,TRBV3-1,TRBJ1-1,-,CASSLAQGREAFF,TGTGCCAGCAGCCTCGCACAGGGACGTGAAGCTTTCTTT
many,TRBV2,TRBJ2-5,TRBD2,CASGGLAGVPETQYF,TGTGCCAGCGGCGGACTAGCGGGAGTCCCAGAGACCCAGTACTTC
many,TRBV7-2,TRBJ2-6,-,CASSFYRGGSGANVLTF,TGTGCCAGCAGCTTCTATAGAGGGGGGTCCGGGGCCAACGTCCTGACTTTC
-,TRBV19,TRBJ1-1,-,CASVESTGRAFF,TGTGCCAGTGTTGAAAGCACGGGCAGAGCTTTCTTT
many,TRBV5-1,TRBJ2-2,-,CASSFSPGTGELFF,TGCGCCAGCAGCTTCTCCCCAGGCACCGGGGAGCTGTTTTTT
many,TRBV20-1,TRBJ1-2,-,CSASRGGYGYTF,TGCAGTGCTTCCCGGGGTGGCTATGGCTACACCTTC
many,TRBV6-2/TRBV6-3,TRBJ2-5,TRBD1,CASSADRGETQYF,TGTGCCAGCAGTGCCGACAGGGGAGAGACCCAGTACTTC
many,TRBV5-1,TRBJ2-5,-,CASSLRAGPGETQYF,TGCGCCAGCAGCTTGAGGGCTGGGCCCGGTGAGACCCAGTACTTC
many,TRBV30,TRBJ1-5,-,CAWSTSGTHSNQPQHF,TGTGCCTGGAGTACCTCCGGGACACATAGCAATCAGCCCCAGCATTTT
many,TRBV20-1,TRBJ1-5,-,CSARGGWVNQPQHF,TGCAGTGCTAGAGGGGGGTGGGTCAATCAGCCCCAGCATTTT
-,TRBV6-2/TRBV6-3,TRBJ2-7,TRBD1,CASSWEQGSYEQYF,TGTGCCAGCAGCTGGGAACAGGGGTCCTACGAGCAGTACTTC
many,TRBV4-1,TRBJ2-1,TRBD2,CASSQDTAGARNEQFF,TGCGCCAGCAGCCAAGATACAGCGGGGGCGAGGAATGAGCAGTTCTTC